These 23 T cell receptor beta chains share one sample of origin, sequenced in a study of T-cell reconstitution after alpha-beta-depleted transplantation in children. A library of TCRbeta sequences, prepared with unique molecular identifiers, was generated. TCRdb passed the PCR reads through MiXCR, listing each CDR3 protein once. This sample has some 200,000 distinct CDR3 sequences, with approximately 10% found just once. This specimen consisted of PBMCs from the stem cell graft donor, obtained from the stem cell graft. These receptor sequences come from a human donor who donated a stem cell graft to a child with acute lymphoblastic leukemia.

In its sample, this clonotype was seen many times. The chain joins TRBV29-1 to TRBJ1-3, with TRBD1 as a possible D gene (6 bases). Germline CDR1 reads SQVTM; CDR2 reads ANQGSEA. V was cut by 0 bases and J by 3 bases, with 12 bases left in between. CDR3 size: 15 residues. CDR3 sequence: CSVEDGGAGGNTIYF. The CDR3 bases are TGCAGCGTTGAAGATGGGGGGGCTGGTGGAAACACCATATATTTT.

This clonotype was seen a few times. The chain joins TRBV25-1 to TRBJ2-7, with D perhaps TRBD1 or TRBD2 (5 bases each). The germline V and J ends were trimmed by 3 bases and 2 bases, with 11 bases remaining between them. Germline V gene lookup returns CDR1 MGHDK and CDR2 SYGVNS. CDR3 length equals 14 residues. As DNA, the CDR3 is TGTGCCAGCAGTGAGGGGGAGTTGCCCTACGAGCAGTACTTC. Protein product: CASSEGELPYEQYF.

In its sample, this clonotype was seen a few times. V usage is TRBV27 and J usage is TRBJ1-4; no clear D gene. The CDR3 extends over 17 amino acids. Looked up from germline, CDR1 is MNHEY and CDR2 is SMNVEV (reference sequence). Trimming stripped 0 bases from V and 6 bases from J, with 17 bases between. The CDR3 sequence is CASSLSSGHLRDEKLFF. CDR3 nucleotide sequence: TGTGCCAGCAGTTTATCGAGTGGGCACCTTCGTGATGAAAAACTGTTTTTT.

This clonotype has a count of ten or more. J is TRBJ2-7 and V is TRBV6-5; 9 bases are a match to TRBD1. J was trimmed by 3 bases and V by 4 bases; bases with no gene match: 1. Germline V lookup: CDR1 MNHEY, CDR2 SVGAGI. There are 13 residues in the CDR3. CDR3 sequence (DNA): TGTGCCAGCAGTTTGGACAGGGGCTACGAGCAGTACTTC. Translating it yields CASSLDRGYEQYF.

This clonotype was counted ten times or more. The chain joins TRBV10-3 to TRBJ2-6; possibly TRBD2 for D (6 bases). This CDR3 has 17 amino acids. Trimming removed 3 bases from V and 0 bases from J, with 12 bases in between. The V gene's germline CDR1 is ENHRY and CDR2 SYGVKD. The DNA of the CDR3 is TGTGCCATCAGTGACGGGCAGGACTACTCTGGGGCCAACGTCCTGACTTTC. It codes for CAISDGQDYSGANVLTF.

In this sample, this clonotype turned up many times. This sequence joins TRBV20-1 and TRBJ2-3; D gene unclear. The CDR3 has 14 residues. V was cut by 6 bases and J by 4 bases, with 17 bases left in between. Germline values: CDR1 DFQATT, CDR2 SNEGSKA (reference sequence). CDR3 amino acids: CSAIPRRWADTQYF. DNA of the CDR3: TGCAGTGCAATCCCCCGCCGGTGGGCAGATACGCAGTATTTT.

The V call is TRBV15, the J call TRBJ2-5, with D perhaps assigned TRBD1 or TRBD2 (5 bases each). CDR3 length: 17 amino acids. Germline assignment: CDR1 LNHNV and CDR2 YYDKDF (reference sequence). The ends were cut back, 1 base at V and 1 base at J, with 16 bases in the middle. The DNA of the CDR3 is TGTGCCACCAGCAGAGCACCCCAGGGACGTACCCAAGAGACCCAGTACTTC. It is translated as CATSRAPQGRTQETQYF. The variable domain in full, with the rest retrieved from reference TRBV15 and TRBJ2-5, is DAMVIQNPRYQVTQFGKPVTLSCSQTLNHNVMYWYQQKSSQAPKLLFHYYDKDFNNEADTPDNFQSRRPNTSFCFLDIRSPGLGDTAMYLCATSRAPQGRTQETQYFGPGTRLLVL.

This clonotype was seen a few times. The CDR3 spells CASSPTGTAEAFF. CDR3 bases: TGTGCCAGCAGCCCGACAGGGACCGCTGAAGCTTTCTTT. The gene calls are TRBV7-2 and TRBJ1-1; 7 bases align to TRBD1. Germline CDR1 SGHTA, CDR2 FQGNSA. Germline trimming cut 5 bases from V and 6 bases from J; bases unmatched to any gene: 6. The length of the CDR3 is 13 residues.

This chain links TRBV4-3 with TRBJ1-2, with a weak D call TRBD1 (5 bases). The CDR3 is made up of 16 amino acids. Trimming pared 0 bases from V and 5 bases from J, leaving 16 bases between. From germline, CDR1 is LGHNA and CDR2 YSLEER. The CDR3 spells CASSQDLLGKGYGYTF. DNA of the CDR3: TGCGCCAGCAGCCAAGATCTTTTGGGGAAGGGGTATGGCTACACCTTC.

In its sample, this clonotype was seen many times. CDR3 nucleotide sequence: TGTGCCACCAGCATCCCGGGAGACACCGGGGAGCTGTTTTTT. Translated: CATSIPGDTGELFF. The chain employs TRBV15 and TRBJ2-2; tentative D call: TRBD2 (6 bases). The length of the CDR3 is 14 residues. CDR1 is LNHNV, CDR2 YYDKDF, per germline (reference sequence). V shed 4 bases and J shed 3 bases, with 9 bases lying between them.

This clonotype was recorded many times. This chain connects TRBV12-3 or TRBV12-4 to TRBJ2-7; 8 bases are a match to TRBD2. The CDR3 has 16 amino acids. V lost 1 base to trimming and J lost 5 bases; unmatched junction nucleotides: 10. CDR3 loop: CASSLGLGGGRDEQYF. CDR3 in DNA: TGTGCCAGCAGTTTAGGTCTCGGGGGGGGCCGGGACGAGCAGTACTTC.

This clonotype was seen repeatedly, ten times or more. The chain joins TRBV10-3 to TRBJ2-1; 7 bases fit TRBD1. CDR1 ENHRY and CDR2 SYGVKD come from the germline V gene. The CDR3 has 14 amino acids. Losses at the gene ends were 4 bases for V and 8 bases for J; bases not matched to a gene: 8. In nucleotides, the CDR3 is TGTGCCATCAGTGGACAGGGTTTCGACTATGAGCAGTTCTTC. It codes for CAISGQGFDYEQFF.

J is TRBJ2-7 and V is TRBV27, with 13 nucleotides matching TRBD2. The V and J ends lost 5 bases and 5 bases, in that order; junction bases with no gene match: 9. The CDR3 extends over 16 amino acids. Germline assignment: CDR1 MNHEY and CDR2 SMNVEV (reference sequence). This CDR3 is CASSRGTSGVSDEQYF. The CDR3 DNA reads as TGTGCCAGCAGTCGCGGGACTAGCGGGGTGAGCGACGAGCAGTACTTC.

V gene TRBV5-1 combines with J gene TRBJ2-2; D is perhaps TRBD2 (6 bases). Between the trimmed V and J ends, which lost 4 bases and 6 bases, there was a span of 13 bases. Germline CDR1 and CDR2: SGHRS and YFSETQ. This CDR3 region has 14 residues. The CDR3 region has the DNA TGCGCCAGCAGCCGGGGGTCCCCCGCCGGGGAGCTGTTTTTT. Translation: CASSRGSPAGELFF.

This clonotype turned up a few times. The chain links TRBV5-1 to TRBJ1-1, with D possibly being TRBD1 (5 bases). The germline V and J ends were trimmed by 0 bases and 8 bases, with 17 bases remaining between them. The CDR3 length is 15 residues. CDR1 and CDR2 from the germline V gene are SGHRS and YFSETQ. As DNA, the CDR3 is TGCGCCAGCAGCTTGGGGTCCGGGCAGGGCCGCGAAGCTTTCTTT. Its protein is CASSLGSGQGREAFF.

In this sample, this clonotype turned up a few times. V usage is TRBV5-1 and J usage is TRBJ2-1; 7 positions match TRBD1. The CDR3 runs 15 residues. The V and J ends lost 4 bases and 7 bases, in that order; junction bases with no gene match: 11. The germline V gene has CDR1 SGHRS and CDR2 YFSETQ. The CDR3 DNA sequence: TGCGCCAGCAGCCCCCAGACAGGGCGGAGGAATGAGCAGTTCTTC. It specifies CASSPQTGRRNEQFF.

V gene TRBV12-3 or TRBV12-4 combines with J gene TRBJ2-5; 8 bases are a match to TRBD2. The V and J ends lost 0 bases and 1 base, in that order; junction bases with no gene match: 4. This CDR3 is 16 amino acids long. CDR3 amino acids: CASSLAPGTSQETQYF. The CDR3 DNA reads as TGTGCCAGCAGTTTAGCCCCCGGGACTAGCCAAGAGACCCAGTACTTC.

V is TRBV11-1 and J is TRBJ2-1, with TRBD1 matching over 8 bases. The CDR3 totals 19 residues. Germline-derived CDR1 and CDR2 are SGHAT and FQDESV (reference sequence). The trim removed 5 bases at V and 2 bases at J, leaving 17 bases unmatched. Here the CDR3 DNA reads TGTGCCAGCAGCCCTCGCCGAGTGACAGGGGCCCCACCCTACAATGAGCAGTTCTTC. Its protein product is CASSPRRVTGAPPYNEQFF.

In this sample, this clonotype turned up many times. V gene TRBV5-1 combines with J gene TRBJ2-6; no reliable D call. Trimming cost V 0 bases and J 2 bases, with 9 bases left between them. Germline V gene sequence: CDR1 SGHRS, CDR2 YFSETQ. The CDR3 consists of 16 residues. Here the CDR3 DNA reads TGCGCCAGCAGCTTGGTATCGGCGGCTGGGGCCAACGTCCTGACTTTC. This encodes CASSLVSAAGANVLTF. Based on the CDR3 plus reference TRBV5-1 and TRBJ2-6, the full variable domain is KAGVTQTPRYLIKTRGQQVTLSCSPISGHRSVSWYQQTPGQGLQFLFEYFSETQRNKGNFPGRFSGRQFSNSRSEMNVSTLELGDSALYLCASSLVSAAGANVLTFGAGSRLTVL.

This clonotype appeared a few times. The chain carries TRBV20-1 and TRBJ2-7, with TRBD2 identical over 9 bases. Germline lookup yields CDR1 DFQATT and CDR2 SNEGSKA (reference sequence). The CDR3 has 13 amino acids. V lost 0 bases, J lost 6 bases, and 3 bases stayed unmatched. Here the CDR3 reads CSAREAGGVEQYF. The CDR3 DNA reads TGCAGTGCTAGAGAAGCGGGGGGTGTCGAGCAGTACTTC.

The V and J genes are TRBV5-1 and TRBJ2-3; 14 positions match TRBD2. The germline gives CDR1 SGHRS, CDR2 YFSETQ. The CDR3 runs to 18 residues. The junction had 6 bases not matched to a gene; V was cut back by 2 bases and J by 1 base. In DNA form, the CDR3 reads TGCGCCAGCAGCTTTGGGACTAGCGGGGGCTGGGGCACAGATACGCAGTATTTT. Translation gives CASSFGTSGGWGTDTQYF.

This clonotype appeared many times. This chain links TRBV12-3 or TRBV12-4 with TRBJ2-5; unclear D gene. This CDR3 comprises 14 residues. Trimming pared 0 bases from V and 4 bases from J, leaving 9 bases between. CDR3 residues: CASSLAGVRETQYF. The CDR3 bases are TGTGCCAGCAGTTTAGCCGGAGTTAGAGAGACCCAGTACTTC.

The chain combines TRBV12-3 or TRBV12-4 with TRBJ2-3; D unclear. CDR3 length: 14 amino acids. Trimming stripped 4 bases from V and 3 bases from J, with 11 bases between. CDR3 loop: CASSSRLETDTQYF. CDR3 nucleotides: TGTGCCAGCAGTTCCCGGCTAGAGACAGATACGCAGTATTTT.